The source of this T cell receptor (beta chain) is a study of T cells in Graves' hyperthyroidism and ophthalmopathy. This clonotype has at least ten counts. The source material, RNA transcripts, was used to amplify TCR beta CDR3 regions. With the HTBI primer set, the TCR CDR3 went through a first round of RT-PCR. MiXCR, run by TCRdb on the multiplex PCR reads, gives a single entry per CDR3 protein. The data contain over 700,000 distinct CDR3 sequences, 30% to 40% of them singletons. Stable disease denoted Graves' hyperthyroidism without ophthalmopathy progression within 18 months. The CDR3 is 14 residues long. Germline V gene lookup returns CDR1 SGHTA and CDR2 FQGNSA. V dropped 7 bases and J dropped 7 bases, with 16 bases sitting between them.

J is TRBJ1-4 and V is TRBV7-2, with D possibly TRBD1 on 5 matching bases. The TCR sequence derives from a woman aged 40 to 50 with Graves' hyperthyroidism. Sequenced sample: blood. CDR3 amino acids: CASTRGSVGEKLFF. The CDR3 DNA follows: TGTGCCAGCACCCGGGGGTCAGTAGGTGAAAAACTGTTTTTT.